The rows below give T cell receptor beta chains drawn from one sample of a study of vaccination effects on CD4 cells after COVID-19. The data were produced by immunoSEQ multiplex PCR, yet TCRdb's version contains in-frame clones alone and is incomplete. Here the sample spans more than 45,000 clones, over 60% being singletons. Their cognate antigens are unknown. The sample in question was CD4+ T cells from PBMCs cultured without peptide, obtained before COVID-19 vaccination. The receptors were gathered from a human donor who received a COVID-19 vaccine. Both conserved end residues are part of each CDR3. D genes are given only for firm matches. Part of the rows lack a size; the others show once, few, many or a class for expanded clones.

- | 18 | TRBJ2-5 | - | TRBV4-3 | TGCGCCAGCAGCCAAGGGGGGGTGGGACGAGGGCGGCAAGAGACCCAGTACTTC | CASSQGGVGRGRQETQYF
TRBD2 | 17 | TRBJ2-3 | - | TRBV7-2 | TGTGCCAGCAGTTTCCTACCTAGCGGGGGGAGGGCAGATACGCAGTATTTT | CASSFLPSGGRADTQYF
- | 14 | TRBJ1-5 | few | TRBV27 | TGTGCCAGCAGTCAATTAAGAAAAGGGGAGCCCCAGCATTTT | CASSQLRKGEPQHF
- | 11 | TRBJ2-1 | - | TRBV5-8 | TGTGCCAGCAGCTTGAGGAATGAGCAGTTCTTC | CASSLRNEQFF
- | 15 | TRBJ2-3 | - | TRBV5-4 | TGTGCCAGCAGCGGCTCGCGGACTAGCACAGATACGCAGTATTTT | CASSGSRTSTDTQYF
- | 15 | TRBJ1-2 | - | TRBV6-5 | TGTGCCAGCAGCCCCCCCTCGGGGGGCTTCTATGGCTACACCTTC | CASSPPSGGFYGYTF
- | 15 | TRBJ2-2 | - | TRBV19 | TGTGCCAGTAGTATTGAAGCGGGGAACACCGGGGAGCTGTTTTTT | CASSIEAGNTGELFF
- | 16 | TRBJ1-4 | - | TRBV23-1 | TGCGCCAGCAGTCAATCAAGGGCAGGGGAAGATGAAAAACTGTTTTTT | CASSQSRAGEDEKLFF
- | 12 | TRBJ1-5 | - | TRBV24-1 | TGTGCCACGGCGGACAGTGATCAGCCCCAGCATTTT | CATADSDQPQHF
TRBD1 | 14 | TRBJ1-2 | few | TRBV19 | TGTGCCAGTAGTCCTGGGACAGGGACCTATGGCTACACCTTC | CASSPGTGTYGYTF
- | 13 | TRBJ1-6 | - | TRBV7-9 | TGTGCCAGCAGCTTGGGCTACAGTTCACCCCTCCACTTT | CASSLGYSSPLHF
- | 12 | TRBJ1-1 | - | TRBV7-9 | TGTGCCAGCAGTACCCGGAGCACTGAAGCTTTCTTT | CASSTRSTEAFF
TRBD1 | 15 | TRBJ1-1 | - | TRBV6-5 | TGTGCCAGCAGTTACACCGACAGGGTGAACACTGAAGCTTTCTTT | CASSYTDRVNTEAFF
TRBD2 | 16 | TRBJ2-1 | - | TRBV7-9 | TGTGCCAGCAGCCGGGGACTAGCGGGGGGTCACAATGAGCAGTTCTTC | CASSRGLAGGHNEQFF
- | 12 | TRBJ2-2 | - | TRBV30 | TGTGCCTGGAACAGGTTCCCCGGGGAGCTGTTTTTT | CAWNRFPGELFF
TRBD2 | 18 | TRBJ2-5 | - | TRBV7-2 | TGTGCCAGCAGTCCCCAACGAGGCGGCGGGGGGTACCAAGAGACCCAGTACTTC | CASSPQRGGGGYQETQYF
TRBD2 | 18 | TRBJ2-1 | - | TRBV27 | TGTGCCAGCAGGGCGACTAGCGGGGGGGCCCTCGGCTACAATGAGCAGTTCTTC | CASRATSGGALGYNEQFF
- | 17 | TRBJ1-6 | - | TRBV6-6 | TGTGCCAGCAGTCCGGGACTTCCCACCATCTATAATTCACCCCTCCACTTT | CASSPGLPTIYNSPLHF
- | 13 | TRBJ1-2 | - | TRBV9 | TGTGCCAGCAGCGTAGACGGGAACTATGGCTACACCTTC | CASSVDGNYGYTF
TRBD2 | 15 | TRBJ2-5 | - | TRBV6-5 | TGTGCCAGCAGTTACTCGTATTCGACTAGCGGGACCCAGTACTTC | CASSYSYSTSGTQYF
TRBD1 | 13 | TRBJ1-5 | - | TRBV18 | TGTGCCAGCTCACGGGACAGGAATCAGCCCCAGCATTTT | CASSRDRNQPQHF
- | 14 | TRBJ1-5 | - | TRBV7-8 | TGTGCCAGCAGCTTAGGCAACAGGGATCAGCCCCAGCATTTT | CASSLGNRDQPQHF
- | 16 | TRBJ1-4 | - | TRBV18 | TGTGCCAGCTCACCCGCCGGGGGGCGGACTAATGAAAAACTGTTTTTT | CASSPAGGRTNEKLFF